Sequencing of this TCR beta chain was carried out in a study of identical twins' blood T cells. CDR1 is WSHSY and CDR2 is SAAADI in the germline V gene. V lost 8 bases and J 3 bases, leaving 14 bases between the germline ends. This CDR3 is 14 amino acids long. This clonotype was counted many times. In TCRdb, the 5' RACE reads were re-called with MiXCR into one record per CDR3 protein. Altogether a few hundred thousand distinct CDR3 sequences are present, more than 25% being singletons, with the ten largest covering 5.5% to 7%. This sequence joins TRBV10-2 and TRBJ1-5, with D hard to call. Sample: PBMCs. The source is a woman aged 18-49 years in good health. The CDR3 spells CASALRRDNQPQHF. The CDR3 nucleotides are TGCGCCAGCGCCCTACGGCGGGACAATCAGCCCCAGCATTTT.